This TCR beta chain was captured in a study of glioma-infiltrating T cells. By sample fraction, this clonotype is medium-sized. TCR alpha and beta CDR3 regions were amplified from RNA using iRepertoire nested multiplex PCR. TCRdb re-derived calls from the multiplex PCR reads in MiXCR, one entry per CDR3 protein. The profile shows under 150,000 distinct CDR3 sequences, under 30% of them singletons. Material for sequencing was glioma tissue, nonneoplastic brain tissue, or PBMCs (not recorded which). The sequence came from a human donor with low-grade glioma or glioblastoma, undergoing nonglioma brain surgery, or in good health (not recorded which).

DNA for the CDR3: TGCAGTGCTAGAACCGGGGGGGACATGAACACTGAAGCTTTCTTT. This codes for CSARTGGDMNTEAFF. The chain couples TRBV20-1 to TRBJ1-1; D possibly corresponds to TRBD1 (6 bases). This CDR3 contains 15 residues. With 2 bases removed from V and 0 bases from J, the gap between germline ends came to 13 bases. Germline CDR1 is DFQATT and CDR2 is SNEGSKA (reference sequence).